These T cell receptor beta chains were read from a single sample in a study of OX40 agonist ivuxolimab in advanced cancers. Method: immunoSEQ multiplex PCR; TCRdb's copy keeps in-frame clones and lacks some. This sample has more than 70,000 clones, with roughly 80% found just once. This specimen was CD4+ or CD8+ T cells sorted from blood, taken in a trial of the OX40 agonist ivuxolimab. Receptor source: an adult with an advanced solid tumor such as melanoma, head and neck, liver or kidney cancer. CDR3s include the opening cysteine and the closing phenylalanine or tryptophan. Fields, in order: V gene, J gene, CDR3 protein.

>TRBV5-4|TRBJ2-7
CASSPGQSLREQYF
>TRBV9|TRBJ2-2
CASSVLRSANTGELFF
>TRBV5-1|TRBJ2-1
CASSGQGLSSYNEQFF
>TRBV6-1|TRBJ2-1
CASEWGGSFYEQFF
>TRBV7-8|TRBJ2-1
CASSALAGQGYEQFF
>TRBV6-5|TRBJ2-3
CASRTSGSTDTQYF
>TRBV7-3|TRBJ2-2
CASSSALGGELFF
>TRBV7-2|TRBJ1-2
CASSSYVDSSSYGYTF
>TRBV11-2|TRBJ2-3
CASSPVTTDTQYF
>TRBV11-3|TRBJ2-3
CASSSSRDTQYF
>TRBV13|TRBJ2-7
CASSLIPGPTYEQYF
>TRBV5-1|TRBJ1-1
CASSLAGTGNTEAFF
>TRBV18|TRBJ1-6
CASSPTGEFYNSPLHF
>TRBV11-3|TRBJ1-1
CASSSGQGESTEAFF
>TRBV6-4|TRBJ1-1
CASSDRIMNTEAFF
>TRBV9|TRBJ1-3
CASSVASGNAGNTIYF
>TRBV6-5|TRBJ1-6
CASSVQGQANSPLHF
>TRBV4-3|TRBJ2-5
CASSHGHLETQYF
>TRBV5-4|TRBJ2-6
CASSFGGRTGANVLTF
>TRBV7-9|TRBJ2-5
CASTPGTTKETQYF
>TRBV14|TRBJ1-5
CASSPHGDQPQHF
>TRBV5-1|TRBJ1-1
CASTIAPSRGNTEAFF
>TRBV7-2|TRBJ2-5
CASSQRAEETQYF
>TRBV18|TRBJ2-5
CASSQGQQETQYF
>TRBV6-6|TRBJ1-1
CASSSDGDTEAFF
>TRBV6-6|TRBJ1-1
CASSHTVLGGTF
>TRBV27|TRBJ1-2
CASSQDRLYGYTF
>TRBV19|TRBJ1-1
CASSLQGATEAFF
>TRBV27|TRBJ1-4
CASSQGQGYEKLFF
>TRBV11-2|TRBJ2-1
CASSPLRAYNEQFF
>TRBV10-3|TRBJ1-2
CASNSDTLANYGYTF
>TRBV30|TRBJ2-1
CAWSAASGRGWIAVYNEQFF
>TRBV4-3|TRBJ2-7
CASSHPGANYEQYF
>TRBV11-2|TRBJ1-2
CASRDTDYGYTF
>TRBV27|TRBJ2-5
CASSLSSQETQYF
>TRBV6-4|TRBJ2-3
CASSAGTSGTDTQYF
>TRBV6-5|TRBJ1-3
CASKRDSGNTIYF
>TRBV29-1|TRBJ1-2
CSVEEQDRVYGYTF
>TRBV28|TRBJ2-7
CASPPGRESHEQYF
>TRBV6-6|TRBJ2-7
CASSYSKGYYEQYF
>TRBV2|TRBJ2-6
CASRYKTEPSSSGANVLTF
>TRBV27|TRBJ2-1
CASTPTWDSASGQFF
>TRBV9|TRBJ1-4
CASSAQGQIEKLFF
>TRBV7-9|TRBJ2-7
CARKGQGFNEQYF
>TRBV2|TRBJ2-5
CASGWDNQETQYF
>TRBV6-5|TRBJ2-5
CASSYGTRLDGTQYF
>TRBV2|TRBJ1-5
CAIGSGQPQHF
>TRBV7-2|TRBJ2-7
CASSLVQIYYEQYF
>TRBV7-9|TRBJ1-5
CASSPQGGLGQPQHF
>TRBV5-1|TRBJ1-4
CASSPWDDEKLFF
>TRBV5-6|TRBJ1-5
CASSSNRVNQPQHF
>TRBV7-2|TRBJ2-7
CASSLVYGGPYEQYF
>TRBV18|TRBJ1-3
CASSPGTGNTIYF
>TRBV23-1|TRBJ2-2
CASSQDRGRLTGELFF
>TRBV5-4|TRBJ2-1
CASSPPEKLSSLDEQFF
>TRBV5-4|TRBJ1-3
CASSATKTGGNTIYF
>TRBV2|TRBJ2-3
CASNLAGGPTDTQYF
>TRBV6-5|TRBJ1-1
CASSQRDGNTEAFF
>TRBV5-4|TRBJ1-2
CASRPKILGDYGYTF